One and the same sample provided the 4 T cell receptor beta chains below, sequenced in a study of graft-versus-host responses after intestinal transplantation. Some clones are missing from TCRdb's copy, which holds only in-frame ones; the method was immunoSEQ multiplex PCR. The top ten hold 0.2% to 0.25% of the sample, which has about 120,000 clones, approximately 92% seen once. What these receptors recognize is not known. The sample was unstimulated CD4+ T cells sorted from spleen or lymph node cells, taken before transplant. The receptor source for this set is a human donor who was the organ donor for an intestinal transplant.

The CDR3 loop reads CASSPDTFRQGYTF. CDR3 DNA: TGTGCCAGCAGCCCGGACACATTTCGGCAAGGCTACACCTTC. This chain joins TRBV4-2 and TRBJ1-2, with a weak D call TRBD1 (5 bases). The CDR3 is made up of 14 amino acids. V lost 4 bases, J lost 8 bases, and 17 bases lay in between. Germline V gene lookup returns CDR1 LGHNA and CDR2 YNFKEQ.

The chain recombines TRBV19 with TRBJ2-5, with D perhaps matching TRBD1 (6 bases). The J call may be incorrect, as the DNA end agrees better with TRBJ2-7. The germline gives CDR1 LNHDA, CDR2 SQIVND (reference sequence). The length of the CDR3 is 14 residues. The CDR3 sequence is CASSIGQGIHEQYF. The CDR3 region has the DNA TGTGCCAGTAGTATAGGGCAGGGGATCCACGAGCAGTACTTC.

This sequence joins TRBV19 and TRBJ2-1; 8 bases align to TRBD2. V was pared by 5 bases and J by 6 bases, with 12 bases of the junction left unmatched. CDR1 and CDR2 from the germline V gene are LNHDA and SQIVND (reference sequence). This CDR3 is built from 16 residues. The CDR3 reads CASSPVVLAGTNEQFF. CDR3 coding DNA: TGTGCCAGTAGTCCTGTAGTGTTAGCGGGAACCAATGAGCAGTTCTTC.

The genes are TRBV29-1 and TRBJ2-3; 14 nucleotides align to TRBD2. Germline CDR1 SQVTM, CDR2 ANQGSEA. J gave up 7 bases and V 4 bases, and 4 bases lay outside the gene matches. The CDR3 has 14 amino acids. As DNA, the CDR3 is TGCAGCGTTGGACTAGCGGGAGGGCGAAATACGCAGTATTTT. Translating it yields CSVGLAGGRNTQYF.